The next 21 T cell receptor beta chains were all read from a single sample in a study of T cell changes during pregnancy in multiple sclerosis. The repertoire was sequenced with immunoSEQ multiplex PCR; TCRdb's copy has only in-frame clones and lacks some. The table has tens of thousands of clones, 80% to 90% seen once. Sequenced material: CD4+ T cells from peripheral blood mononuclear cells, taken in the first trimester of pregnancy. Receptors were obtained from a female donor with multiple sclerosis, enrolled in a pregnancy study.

CDR3 in amino acids: CASSLALPSGTANYGYTF. As DNA, the CDR3 is TGTGCCAGCAGCTTAGCGCTCCCCTCCGGGACAGCAAACTATGGCTACACCTTC. This chain links TRBV7-2 with TRBJ1-2; TRBD1 agrees at 7 bases. The CDR3 extends over 18 amino acids. The junction had 12 bases not matched to a gene; V was cut back by 0 bases and J by 2 bases. CDR1 and CDR2 (germline): SGHTA, FQGNSA.

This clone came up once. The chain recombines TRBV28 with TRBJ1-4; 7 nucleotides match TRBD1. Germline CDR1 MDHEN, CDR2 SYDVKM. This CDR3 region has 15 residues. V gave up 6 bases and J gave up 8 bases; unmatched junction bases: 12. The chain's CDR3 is CASRKGASWGEKLFF. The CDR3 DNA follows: TGTGCCAGCAGGAAGGGGGCGAGTTGGGGAGAAAAACTGTTTTTT.

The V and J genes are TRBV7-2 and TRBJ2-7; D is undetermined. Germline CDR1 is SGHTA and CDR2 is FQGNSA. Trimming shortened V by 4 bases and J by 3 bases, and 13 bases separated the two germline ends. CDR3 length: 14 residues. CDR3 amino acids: CASSSNSGLYEQYF. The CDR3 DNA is TGTGCCAGCAGCTCTAACAGTGGCCTCTACGAGCAGTACTTC.

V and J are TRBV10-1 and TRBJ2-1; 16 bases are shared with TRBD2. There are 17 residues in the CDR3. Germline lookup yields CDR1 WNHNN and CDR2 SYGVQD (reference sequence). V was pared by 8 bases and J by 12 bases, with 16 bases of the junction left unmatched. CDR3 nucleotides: TGCGCCAGCCCTACTACCATGGGACTAGCGGGAGGGGGCGGGCAGTTCTTC. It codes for CASPTTMGLAGGGGQFF.

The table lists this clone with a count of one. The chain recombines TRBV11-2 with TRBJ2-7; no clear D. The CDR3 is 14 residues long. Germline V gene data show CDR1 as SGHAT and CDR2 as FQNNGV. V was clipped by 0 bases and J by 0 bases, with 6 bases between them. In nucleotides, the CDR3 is TGTGCCAGCAGCTTAGATTGGAGCTCCTACGAGCAGTACTTC. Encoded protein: CASSLDWSSYEQYF.

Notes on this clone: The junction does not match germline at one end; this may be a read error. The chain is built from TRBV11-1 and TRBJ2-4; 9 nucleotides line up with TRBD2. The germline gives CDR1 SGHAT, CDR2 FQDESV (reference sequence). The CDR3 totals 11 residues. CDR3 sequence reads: CASSTGTSIDF. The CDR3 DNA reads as TGTGCCAGCAGCACGGGGACTAGCATCGACTTC.

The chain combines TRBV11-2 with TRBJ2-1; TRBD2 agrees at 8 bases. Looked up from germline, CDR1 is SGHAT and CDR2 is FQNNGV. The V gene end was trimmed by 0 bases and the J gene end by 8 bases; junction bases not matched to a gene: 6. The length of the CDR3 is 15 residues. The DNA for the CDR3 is TGTGCCAGCAGCTTAGAAGCGGGAGTAGGATATGAGCAGTTCTTC. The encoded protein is CASSLEAGVGYEQFF.

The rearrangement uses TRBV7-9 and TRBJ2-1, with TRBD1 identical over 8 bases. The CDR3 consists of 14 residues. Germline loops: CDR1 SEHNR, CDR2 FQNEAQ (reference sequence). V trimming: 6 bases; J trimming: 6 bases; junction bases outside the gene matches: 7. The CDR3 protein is CASSLTQGANEQFF. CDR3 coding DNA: TGTGCCAGCAGTTTGACCCAGGGGGCCAATGAGCAGTTCTTC.

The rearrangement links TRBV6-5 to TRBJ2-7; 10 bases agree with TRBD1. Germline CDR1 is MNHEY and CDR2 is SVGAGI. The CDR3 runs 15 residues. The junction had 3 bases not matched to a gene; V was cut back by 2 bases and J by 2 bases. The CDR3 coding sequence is TGTGCCAGCAGTTACGCCGGGACAGGGGCCTACGAGCAGTACTTC. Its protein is CASSYAGTGAYEQYF.

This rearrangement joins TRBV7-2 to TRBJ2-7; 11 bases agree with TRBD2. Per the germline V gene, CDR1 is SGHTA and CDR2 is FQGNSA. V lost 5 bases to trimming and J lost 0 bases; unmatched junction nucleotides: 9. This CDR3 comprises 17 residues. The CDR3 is CASSKTSGGTISYEQYF. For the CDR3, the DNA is TGTGCCAGCAGCAAAACTAGCGGGGGTACCATCTCCTACGAGCAGTACTTC.

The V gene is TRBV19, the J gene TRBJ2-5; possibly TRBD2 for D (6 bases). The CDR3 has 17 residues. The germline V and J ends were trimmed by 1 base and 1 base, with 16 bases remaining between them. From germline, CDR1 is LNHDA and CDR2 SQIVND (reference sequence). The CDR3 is CASSIGGRIGPQETQYF. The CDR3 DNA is TGTGCCAGTAGTATAGGGGGGAGGATCGGCCCCCAAGAGACCCAGTACTTC.

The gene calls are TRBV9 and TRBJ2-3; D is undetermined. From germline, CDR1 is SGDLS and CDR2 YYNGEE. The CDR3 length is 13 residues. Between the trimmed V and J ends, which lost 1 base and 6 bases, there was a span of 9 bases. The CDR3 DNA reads TGTGCCAGCAGCGTAAGAGTTCTGGATACGCAGTATTTT. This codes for CASSVRVLDTQYF.

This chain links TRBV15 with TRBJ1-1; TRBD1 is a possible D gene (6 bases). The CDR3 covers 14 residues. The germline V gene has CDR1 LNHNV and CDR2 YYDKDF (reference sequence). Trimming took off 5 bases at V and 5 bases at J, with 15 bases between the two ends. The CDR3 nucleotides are TGTGCCACCAGCTCAAGAAGGGGGGGTACTGAAGCTTTCTTT. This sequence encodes CATSSRRGGTEAFF.

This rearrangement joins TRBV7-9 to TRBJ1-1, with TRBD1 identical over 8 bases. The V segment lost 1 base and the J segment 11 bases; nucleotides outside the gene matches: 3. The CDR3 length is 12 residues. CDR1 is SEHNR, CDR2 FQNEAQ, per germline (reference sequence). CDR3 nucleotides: TGTGCCAGCAGCTTAGGGACAGGGTACGCTTTCTTT. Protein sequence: CASSLGTGYAFF.

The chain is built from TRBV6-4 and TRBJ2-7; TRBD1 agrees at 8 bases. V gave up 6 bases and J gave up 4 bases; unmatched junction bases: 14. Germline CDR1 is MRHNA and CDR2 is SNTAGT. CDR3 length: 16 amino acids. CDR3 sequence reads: CASRIYTDRERYEQYF. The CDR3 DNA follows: TGTGCCAGCAGAATTTATACGGACAGGGAACGGTACGAGCAGTACTTC.

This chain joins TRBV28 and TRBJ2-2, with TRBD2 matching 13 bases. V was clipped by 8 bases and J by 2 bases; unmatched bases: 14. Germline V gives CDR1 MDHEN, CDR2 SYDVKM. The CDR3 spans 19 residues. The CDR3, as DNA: TGTGCCAGCTGGGAGGCCTCACTAGCGGGAGGGGCTAACACCGGGGAGCTGTTTTTT. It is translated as CASWEASLAGGANTGELFF.

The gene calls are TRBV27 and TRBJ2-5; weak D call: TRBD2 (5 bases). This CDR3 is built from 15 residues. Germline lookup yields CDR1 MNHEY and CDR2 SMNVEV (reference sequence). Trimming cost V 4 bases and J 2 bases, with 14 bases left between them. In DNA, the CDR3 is TGTGCCAGCAGTTATCGCGGACTGGGACAAGAGACCCAGTACTTC. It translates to CASSYRGLGQETQYF.

Here the CDR3 DNA reads TGCGCCAGCACCGAACCGGGACAGGGAGTCTATGGCTACACCTTC. This encodes CASTEPGQGVYGYTF. This chain joins TRBV5-1 and TRBJ1-2, with 9 bases aligning to TRBD1. Germline-derived CDR1 and CDR2 are SGHRS and YFSETQ. The CDR3 is made up of 15 amino acids. V gave up 6 bases and J gave up 4 bases; unmatched junction bases: 10.

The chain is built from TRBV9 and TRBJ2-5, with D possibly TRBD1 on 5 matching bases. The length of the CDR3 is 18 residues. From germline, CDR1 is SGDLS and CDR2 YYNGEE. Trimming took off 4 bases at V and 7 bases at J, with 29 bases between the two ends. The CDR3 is CASSPMPRGNVFVGTQYF. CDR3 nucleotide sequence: TGTGCCAGCAGCCCAATGCCTAGGGGCAATGTCTTCGTTGGGACCCAGTACTTC.

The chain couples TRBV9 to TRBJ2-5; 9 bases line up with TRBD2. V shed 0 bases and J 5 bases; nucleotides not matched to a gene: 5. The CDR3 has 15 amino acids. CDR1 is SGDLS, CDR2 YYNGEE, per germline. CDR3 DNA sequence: TGTGCCAGCAGCGTAGAATGGACTAGCGTGGAGACCCAGTACTTC. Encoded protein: CASSVEWTSVETQYF.

Here the CDR3 reads CASSLRSDGSDTQYF. The DNA of the CDR3 is TGCGCCAGCAGCTTGCGAAGCGACGGATCAGATACGCAGTATTTT. The chain uses TRBV5-1 and TRBJ2-3; D unresolved. There are 15 residues in the CDR3. V lost 1 base, J lost 4 bases, and 13 bases lay in between. Per germline, CDR1 SGHRS and CDR2 YFSETQ.